The 14 T cell receptor beta chains reported below all come from one sample, sequenced in a study of T cell responses to AZD1222 COVID-19 vaccine. The table came from immunoSEQ multiplex PCR; TCRdb's copy has only in-frame clones and leaves some out. The sample consists of around 150,000 clones, about 93% of them appearing once. Specimen: peripheral blood, collected 28 days after the second AZD1222 dose. The receptors derive from an adult who received the AZD1222 COVID-19 vaccine.

The sample holds one count of this clone. The chain has TRBV11-2 and TRBJ2-5; 8 nucleotides line up with TRBD1. Trimming cost V 2 bases and J 4 bases; bases outside gene matches: 6. Germline assignment: CDR1 SGHAT and CDR2 FQNNGV. The CDR3 spans 15 residues. In DNA form, the CDR3 reads TGTGCCAGCAGCTTATCGCCAACAGGGGGAGAGACCCAGTACTTC. It codes for CASSLSPTGGETQYF.

V and J are TRBV4-2 and TRBJ1-5, with TRBD1 matching 7 bases. Trimming cost V 1 base and J 6 bases; bases outside gene matches: 9. Germline V gene lookup returns CDR1 LGHNA and CDR2 YNFKEQ. The CDR3 consists of 16 residues. The CDR3 loop reads CASSQAQQGSSQPQHF. CDR3 coding DNA: TGTGCCAGCAGCCAAGCACAACAGGGGTCTAGTCAGCCCCAGCATTTT.

A few counts support this clone. Here the CDR3 reads CASYAGSSGNTIYF. The DNA for the CDR3 is TGTGCCAGCTACGCGGGCAGCTCTGGAAACACCATATATTTT. The J gene is TRBJ1-3, the V gene TRBV18; D is uncertain. The CDR3 is 14 amino acids. Between the trimmed V and J ends, which lost 7 bases and 0 bases, there was a span of 10 bases. Germline loops: CDR1 KGHSH, CDR2 LQKENI.

The genes are TRBV6-1 and TRBJ1-2, with D perhaps matching TRBD1 (6 bases). With 1 base removed from V and 8 bases from J, the gap between germline ends came to 26 bases. This CDR3 comprises 18 residues. The germline gives CDR1 MNHNS, CDR2 SASEGT. The CDR3 protein is CASSEDSPSFWAGDGYTF. The CDR3 DNA sequence: TGTGCCAGCAGTGAAGATTCCCCTTCCTTCTGGGCAGGGGACGGCTACACCTTC.

V and J are TRBV7-2 and TRBJ2-6; D remains ambiguous. V lost 5 bases, J lost 2 bases, and 10 bases lay in between. Germline V gives CDR1 SGHTA, CDR2 FQGNSA. This CDR3 comprises 15 residues. Here the CDR3 reads CASSLRVAGANVLTF. Here the CDR3 DNA reads TGTGCCAGCAGCCTCCGGGTGGCTGGGGCCAACGTCCTGACTTTC.

The rearrangement uses TRBV10-3 and TRBJ1-1; 7 bases fit TRBD1. V gave up 6 bases and J gave up 0 bases; unmatched junction bases: 4. Germline loops: CDR1 ENHRY, CDR2 SYGVKD. The CDR3 is 14 amino acids. The CDR3 region is CAIRTGTLNTEAFF. In nucleotides, the CDR3 is TGTGCCATCAGGACAGGGACGTTGAACACTGAAGCTTTCTTT.

This clone was observed once. The V gene is TRBV7-2, the J gene TRBJ1-5; D call uncertain. Germline lookup yields CDR1 SGHTA and CDR2 FQGNSA. Trimming removed 7 bases from V and 3 bases from J, with 7 bases in between. This CDR3 has 12 residues. Here the CDR3 reads CASNNPNQPQHF. CDR3 DNA sequence: TGTGCCAGCAACAACCCCAATCAGCCCCAGCATTTT. The full variable domain, rest sourced from reference TRBV7-2 and TRBJ1-5, is GAGVSQSPSNKVTEKGKDVELRCDPISGHTALYWYRQSLGQGLEFLIYFQGNSAPDKSGLPSDRFSAERTGGSVSTLTIQRTQQEDSAVYLCASNNPNQPQHFGDGTRLSIL.

This chain uses TRBV9 with TRBJ2-1; 12 nucleotides match TRBD2. Trimming at V came to 4 bases and at J to 5 bases, leaving 4 bases not matched to a gene. The germline gives CDR1 SGDLS, CDR2 YYNGEE. This CDR3 has 15 residues. CDR3: CASSPRTSGNNEQFF. The DNA of the CDR3 is TGTGCCAGCAGCCCCCGGACTAGCGGGAACAATGAGCAGTTCTTC.

On this clone: Other nucleotide sequences in the sample specify the same CDR3. This chain connects TRBV7-9 to TRBJ2-1; D call uncertain. Germline loops: CDR1 SEHNR, CDR2 FQNEAQ (reference sequence). With 3 bases removed from V and 7 bases from J, the gap between germline ends came to 4 bases. The CDR3 runs to 11 residues. The CDR3 loop is CASSLGNEQFF. The CDR3 DNA follows: TGTGCCAGCAGCTTGGGGAATGAGCAGTTCTTC.

V gene TRBV28 combines with J gene TRBJ1-2; 12 bases are a match to TRBD1. The germline CDR1 and CDR2 sequences are MDHEN and SYDVKM. The CDR3 consists of 16 residues. The V gene end was trimmed by 2 bases and the J gene end by 10 bases; junction bases not matched to a gene: 11. This CDR3 reads CASSLLTGTGGAIYTF. In DNA, the CDR3 is TGTGCCAGCAGTTTACTGACCGGGACAGGGGGCGCGATCTACACCTTC.

J is TRBJ1-2 and V is TRBV5-1; D call uncertain. The V end lost 4 bases, the J end lost 2 bases, and 18 bases lay between the germline ends. This CDR3 spans 16 amino acids. CDR1 SGHRS and CDR2 YFSETQ come from the germline V gene. CDR3 sequence reads: CASSRAQAAKNYGYTF. The CDR3 DNA sequence: TGCGCCAGCAGCAGGGCTCAAGCCGCAAAAAACTATGGCTACACCTTC.

The V gene is TRBV28, the J gene TRBJ1-6; TRBD1 aligns across 8 bases. V shed 4 bases and J 10 bases; nucleotides not matched to a gene: 6. This CDR3 spans 14 amino acids. Per germline, CDR1 MDHEN and CDR2 SYDVKM. This chain's CDR3 is CASSSPGGGSPLHF. In nucleotides, the CDR3 is TGTGCCAGCAGTTCCCCAGGGGGCGGGTCACCCCTCCACTTT. The entire variable domain, with the rest obtained from reference TRBV28 and TRBJ1-6, is as follows: DVKVTQSSRYLVKRTGEKVFLECVQDMDHENMFWYRQDPGLGLRLIYFSYDVKMKEKGDIPEGYSVSREKKERFSLILESASTNQTSMYLCASSSPGGGSPLHFGNGTRLTVT.

The chain joins TRBV18 to TRBJ1-2; D is unresolved. Per the germline V gene, CDR1 is KGHSH and CDR2 is LQKENI. The V end was cut by 6 bases, the J end by 2 bases, with 16 bases between. This CDR3 is 15 amino acids long. The CDR3 loop is CASSTTNSPNYGYTF. For the CDR3, the DNA is TGTGCCAGCTCTACCACAAACAGCCCAAACTATGGCTACACCTTC.

This chain uses TRBV5-1 with TRBJ1-1, with D hard to call. Germline-derived CDR1 and CDR2 are SGHRS and YFSETQ. This CDR3 has 13 residues. V dropped 2 bases and J dropped 1 base, with 6 bases sitting between them. CDR3 in amino acids: CASSLNRNTEAFF. DNA of the CDR3: TGCGCCAGCAGCTTAAACAGGAACACTGAAGCTTTCTTT.